The 12 T cell receptor beta chains presented below share a single source sample, sequenced in a study of cytomegalovirus exposure and HLA in healthy donors. The PCR had 60 Vbeta and 13 Jbeta primers. Using immunoSEQ multiplex PCR, the repertoire was profiled, and TCRdb retains in-frame clones only, with some absent. The data contain 130,000 or so clones, more than 70% of them singletons. The sample comprised PBMCs. The receptor set was obtained from a man aged 50 to 60 in good health and CMV-seropositive.

V is TRBV29-1 and J is TRBJ2-3; possibly TRBD1 for D (6 bases). V shed 3 bases and J shed 10 bases, with 17 bases lying between them. CDR1 and CDR2 (germline): SQVTM, ANQGSEA. The CDR3 extends over 13 amino acids. CDR3 in amino acids: CSVESVTGSAQYF. The CDR3 DNA sequence: TGCAGCGTTGAGTCGGTGACAGGATCGGCGCAGTATTTT.

The rearrangement uses TRBV18 and TRBJ2-5, with D perhaps matching TRBD2 (5 bases). Trimming took off 2 bases at V and 5 bases at J, with 12 bases between the two ends. The CDR3 totals 14 residues. Germline V gives CDR1 KGHSH, CDR2 LQKENI. The CDR3 sequence is CASSPVGVVETQYF. In DNA, the CDR3 is TGTGCCAGCTCACCAGTGGGAGTAGTGGAGACCCAGTACTTC.

This chain uses TRBV6-6 with TRBJ1-1, with 8 bases matching TRBD1. The junction had 4 bases not matched to a gene; V was cut back by 5 bases and J by 2 bases. This CDR3 spans 14 amino acids. The germline CDR1 and CDR2 sequences are MNHNY and SVGAGI (reference sequence). CDR3 sequence reads: CASSLRGPNTEAFF. CDR3 nucleotide sequence: TGTGCCAGCAGTCTCAGGGGGCCTAACACTGAAGCTTTCTTT.

J is TRBJ1-2 and V is TRBV5-1, with a possible D match to TRBD1 (5 bases). Germline CDR1 reads SGHRS; CDR2 reads YFSETQ. The CDR3 contains 12 residues. The V end was cut by 1 base, the J end by 7 bases, with 8 bases between. The CDR3 nucleotides read TGCGCCAGCAGCTTGAATCAGGGTGGCTACACCTTC. Amino acids: CASSLNQGGYTF.

The CDR3 protein is CASSLLGAQGEKLFF. CDR3 nucleotides: TGTGCCAGCAGCTTATTGGGGGCGCAAGGTGAAAAACTGTTTTTT. The chain has TRBV7-2 and TRBJ1-4; TRBD1 is a possible D gene (6 bases). The CDR3 loop spans 15 amino acids. V was cut by 2 bases and J by 7 bases, with 14 bases left in between. Germline lookup yields CDR1 SGHTA and CDR2 FQGNSA.

The sample holds a few counts of this clone. This chain uses TRBV9 with TRBJ2-5, with D perhaps TRBD2 (6 bases). This CDR3 spans 13 amino acids. Deletions cut 4 bases from V and 7 bases from J, with 14 bases between. CDR1 is SGDLS, CDR2 YYNGEE, per germline. The CDR3 coding sequence is TGTGCCAGCAGCTTCGGGACTGGGGGGACCCAGTACTTC. Translation gives CASSFGTGGTQYF.

The chain combines TRBV5-4 with TRBJ2-5, with D tentatively TRBD1 (5 bases). CDR1 and CDR2 from the germline V gene are SGHNT and YYREEE (reference sequence). The CDR3 spans 16 residues. V was cut by 4 bases and J by 1 base, with 17 bases left in between. The CDR3 region has the DNA TGTGCCAGCAGCATCGGCTTCAGGGCCCCCCAAGAGACCCAGTACTTC. Translated, it gives CASSIGFRAPQETQYF.

Notes on this clone: One end of the junction is discordant with germline, which a read error may explain. This rearrangement joins TRBV5-1 to TRBJ1-5, with 7 positions matching TRBD1. CDR1 and CDR2 (germline): SGHRS, YFSETQ. The CDR3 totals 15 residues. The CDR3 reads CASSFGQVSNQPQHF. The CDR3 DNA reads as TGTGCCAGCAGCTTTGGACAGGTTAGCAATCAGCCCCAGCATTTT.

In this sample, this clone turned up a few times. The genes are TRBV4-2 and TRBJ1-1; TRBD1 agrees at 8 bases. Germline V gives CDR1 LGHNA, CDR2 YNFKEQ. This CDR3 is 15 amino acids long. V lost 6 bases to trimming and J lost 3 bases; unmatched junction nucleotides: 9. The CDR3 is CASRLTGVEHTEAFF. In nucleotides, the CDR3 is TGTGCCAGCAGACTGACAGGGGTCGAACACACTGAAGCTTTCTTT.

The chain couples TRBV27 to TRBJ1-1, with D possibly matching TRBD1 (6 bases). There are 15 residues in the CDR3. The germline gives CDR1 MNHEY, CDR2 SMNVEV (reference sequence). V was trimmed by 6 bases and J by 5 bases, leaving 19 bases between them. CDR3 in amino acids: CASSHRAPRGTEAFF. CDR3 bases: TGTGCCAGCAGCCACAGGGCCCCGAGGGGGACTGAAGCTTTCTTT.

This clone has more than one count but fewer than ten. Other nucleotide sequences from this sample produce the same CDR3. V gene TRBV15 combines with J gene TRBJ1-2; TRBD1 matches 8 bases. From germline, CDR1 is LNHNV and CDR2 YYDKDF (reference sequence). The V segment lost 5 bases and the J segment 7 bases; nucleotides outside the gene matches: 6. The CDR3 is made up of 13 amino acids. CDR3 sequence: CATSVRTGSGYTF. The CDR3 DNA is TGTGCCACCAGCGTTAGGACAGGGAGTGGCTACACCTTC.

The rearrangement uses TRBV29-1 and TRBJ2-3, with D maybe TRBD1 (5 bases). The CDR3 consists of 13 residues. The V gene's germline CDR1 is SQVTM and CDR2 ANQGSEA. V was pared by 0 bases and J by 3 bases, with 7 bases between. DNA for the CDR3: TGCAGCGTTGAAGAGGGGCTAACAGATACGCAGTATTTT. This codes for CSVEEGLTDTQYF.